The source of this T cell receptor (beta chain) is a study of CD8 T cells in Susac syndrome (dated by TCRdb to the late 2010s). In terms of the full investigation: Whether CD8+ T cell activation and differentiation in Susac syndrome was antigen driven was tested using repertoire sequencing. Clonality of the CD8+ T cell repertoire was compared between 11 to 12 healthy donors, roughly 14 Susac syndrome patients and roughly 16 multiple sclerosis patients.

Peripheral blood CD8+ and CD4+ T cells from healthy donors, Susac syndrome patients and multiple sclerosis patients were profiled by high-throughput TCR beta sequencing. Multiple sclerosis controls were treatment-naive patients with stable or active relapsing-remitting disease fulfilling revised McDonald criteria. Bulk CD8+ and CD4+ T cells were purified by magnetic negative isolation, whereas CD8+ TEMRA cells were enriched by FACS. Blood was collected in EDTA tubes and processed within 24 hours, with PBMCs isolated through density gradient centrifugation. PBMCs intended for TCR sequencing were frozen in liquid nitrogen and were later thawed in a 37 degrees C water bath. The sorted or isolated CD4+, CD8+ and CD8+ TEMRA cells reached a purity of at least 90%. Including cysteine and phenylalanine, the CDR3 has 17 amino acids. Here the CDR3 DNA is all that survives: 51 bases in frame from base 1. V loses 4 bases, J loses 0 bases, and the germline ends lie 18 bases apart. Reading the germline V gene gives CDR1 MDHEN and CDR2 SYDVKM.

Overall study outcomes, separate from this receptor: The number of individuals in the TCR sequencing and HLA analysis was recognized as being relatively small.

RNA was extracted using the RNeasy kit, and about 0.5 to 1 ug of the RNA was reverse transcribed with random hexamers. The immunoSEQ multiplex PCR assay, which covers 54 Vbeta and 13 Jbeta segments, was used to amplify TCR beta CDR3 regions. Bias from PCR amplification was corrected by using a synthetic template baseline for primer optimization and for computational correction. On the authors' methods: Reads were annotated to V, D and J genes according to IMGT and were analyzed with immunoSEQ Analyzer, with only productive sequences retained. Clonality was calculated as one minus the Shannon entropy normalized by log2 of the number of productive unique sequences. For each patient and control, public and private clones were evaluated within the 100 most prevalent clones. Susac-specific clones were defined as absent from healthy and MS cohorts, 1052 published viral clones and other ImmuneACCESS disease sequences. TCRdb took the public reads, trimmed them with fastp at Q25, ran MiXCR for clone calling and kept in-frame beta chains. Entries that share a CDR3 protein sequence are merged under the most common genes and DNA. It is TCRdb's table, rather than the study itself, that gives the V and J calls and clone size. This sample lists 100,000 to 150,000 distinct CDR3 sequences; around 86% were detected once. Roughly 0.5% of the sample is in the top ten clones.

In regard to this clonotype: Its antigen is currently not known. No much larger clone exists at a distance of one base, and base qualities are not known.

In this chain, TRBV28 is recombined with TRBJ1-1; TRBD1 is possibly the D segment (5 matching bases). This receptor was obtained from a human donor with multiple sclerosis. What was sequenced was CD8+ T cells from PBMCs. The bases are TGTGCCAGCAGTTCCGTCCAAGTACGGGGCCTGAACACTGAAGCTTTCTTT. This translates into CASSSVQVRGLNTEAFF.